This passage covers 20 T cell receptor beta chains from one sample sequenced in a study of blood T cell repertoires in COVID-19. Method: immunoSEQ multiplex PCR; TCRdb's copy keeps in-frame clones and lacks some. Of 170,000 or so clones in the sample, around nine tenths are singletons; the top ten hold around 7%. Sequences were obtained from PBMCs or T cells enriched from blood (not recorded which). Receptor source: a woman aged 50 to 60 who had recovered from COVID-19.

V and J are TRBV9 and TRBJ1-1; TRBD1 matches 7 bases. V gave up 4 bases and J gave up 1 base; unmatched junction bases: 4. The CDR3 covers 14 residues. CDR1 SGDLS and CDR2 YYNGEE come from the germline V gene. The chain's CDR3 is CASSSRTGNTEAFF. In DNA, the CDR3 is TGTGCCAGCAGCTCAAGGACAGGGAACACTGAAGCTTTCTTT.

The chain recombines TRBV27 with TRBJ2-7; D gene uncertain. Trimming took 1 base from V and 7 from J, leaving 17 bases between them. CDR1 MNHEY and CDR2 SMNVEV come from the germline V gene (reference sequence). This CDR3 is 15 amino acids long. The CDR3 DNA reads TGTGCCAGCAGTTTATATGGGCCGACGAGCTGGGAGCAGTACTTC. Protein sequence: CASSLYGPTSWEQYF.

The rearrangement joins TRBV25-1 to TRBJ1-2; TRBD1 agrees at 8 bases. The V gene end was trimmed by 8 bases and the J gene end by 0 bases; junction bases not matched to a gene: 2. CDR1 is MGHDK, CDR2 SYGVNS, per germline. The CDR3 spans 13 residues. The chain's CDR3 is CASGTGANYGYTF. In DNA, the CDR3 is TGTGCCAGCGGGACAGGAGCTAACTATGGCTACACCTTC.

This chain uses TRBV6-2 or TRBV6-3 with TRBJ1-1; the match to TRBD1 covers 9 bases. V lost 0 bases to trimming and J lost 11 bases; unmatched junction nucleotides: 4. The CDR3 runs 13 residues. CDR1 MNHEY and CDR2 SVGEGT come from the germline V gene. CDR3 sequence reads: CASSYSTGGRAFF. In DNA form, the CDR3 reads TGTGCCAGCAGTTACTCGACAGGGGGAAGGGCTTTCTTT.

This clone was picked up a small number of times. CDR3 region: CASSVGGTGRASGANVLTF. The CDR3, as DNA: TGTGCCAGCAGCGTAGGAGGGACAGGCCGGGCGTCGGGGGCCAACGTCCTGACTTTC. The rearrangement joins TRBV9 to TRBJ2-6; 8 nucleotides align to TRBD1. Losses at the gene ends were 0 bases for V and 4 bases for J; bases not matched to a gene: 12. The CDR3 runs 19 residues. Germline values: CDR1 SGDLS, CDR2 YYNGEE.

V is TRBV5-1 and J is TRBJ1-1, with D hard to call. The ends were cut back, 3 bases at V and 1 base at J, with 10 bases in the middle. The CDR3 extends over 14 amino acids. Germline CDR1 reads SGHRS; CDR2 reads YFSETQ. CDR3 loop: CASSWRTGNTEAFF. In DNA form, the CDR3 reads TGCGCCAGCAGCTGGAGGACGGGGAACACTGAAGCTTTCTTT.

The chain couples TRBV19 to TRBJ1-2; D ambiguous. This CDR3 is built from 15 residues. V lost 7 bases to trimming and J lost 0 bases, with 15 bases between them. Germline lookup yields CDR1 LNHDA and CDR2 SQIVND (reference sequence). The CDR3 DNA reads TGTGCCAGTAATCTTACAGACACTCCTAACTATGGCTACACCTTC. Translated: CASNLTDTPNYGYTF. The full variable domain, in which reference TRBV19 and TRBJ1-2 provide the parts outside the CDR3, is DGGITQSPKYLFRKEGQNVTLSCEQNLNHDAMYWYRQDPGQGLRLIYYSQIVNDFQKGDIAEGYSVSREKKESFPLTVTSAQKNPTAFYLCASNLTDTPNYGYTFGSGTRLTVV.

The chain has TRBV6-4 and TRBJ1-6; 7 bases are shared with TRBD1. The CDR3 runs to 13 residues. J lost 11 bases, V lost 10 bases, and 11 bases had no gene match. Germline V CDR1 and CDR2: MRHNA, SNTAGT. CDR3 sequence reads: CATRDRVSAPLHF. The CDR3 bases are TGTGCCACCCGAGACAGGGTTTCGGCACCCCTCCACTTT.

This rearrangement joins TRBV19 to TRBJ2-7, with 8 bases lining up with TRBD1. The CDR3 totals 13 residues. J was trimmed by 4 bases and V by 4 bases; bases with no gene match: 3. Germline CDR1 LNHDA, CDR2 SQIVND (reference sequence). This CDR3 reads CASSTRQGYEQYF. DNA of the CDR3: TGTGCCAGTAGTACGCGACAGGGGTACGAGCAGTACTTC. The full variable domain, with the rest looked up from reference TRBV19 and TRBJ2-7, is DGGITQSPKYLFRKEGQNVTLSCEQNLNHDAMYWYRQDPGQGLRLIYYSQIVNDFQKGDIAEGYSVSREKKESFPLTVTSAQKNPTAFYLCASSTRQGYEQYFGPGTRLTVT.

The J gene is TRBJ1-6, the V gene TRBV10-3, with a tentative D call TRBD1 (6 bases). Trimming removed 0 bases from V and 13 bases from J, with 10 bases in between. The CDR3 has 13 amino acids. Germline lookup yields CDR1 ENHRY and CDR2 SYGVKD. In DNA form, the CDR3 reads TGTGCCATCAGTGAGTCCGGGGGGGCCCCCCTCCACTTT. Amino acids: CAISESGGAPLHF.

V gene TRBV7-9 combines with J gene TRBJ2-3; D perhaps matches TRBD1 (6 bases). Germline-derived CDR1 and CDR2 are SEHNR and FQNEAQ (reference sequence). This CDR3 has 14 residues. The V end lost 5 bases, the J end lost 2 bases, and 11 bases lay between the germline ends. The CDR3 sequence is CASSKRGSTDTQYF. CDR3 nucleotide sequence: TGTGCCAGCAGCAAAAGGGGGTCCACAGATACGCAGTATTTT. The variable domain in full, with the rest retrieved from reference TRBV7-9 and TRBJ2-3, is DTGVSQNPRHKITKRGQNVTFRCDPISEHNRLYWYRQTLGQGPEFLTYFQNEAQLEKSRLLSDRFSAERPKGSFSTLEIQRTEQGDSAMYLCASSKRGSTDTQYFGPGTRLTVL.

The chain recombines TRBV11-3 with TRBJ2-1; 8 nucleotides match TRBD2. Germline trimming cut 1 base from V and 5 bases from J; bases unmatched to any gene: 7. This CDR3 contains 16 residues. Germline CDR1 reads SGHNT; CDR2 reads YENEEA. The CDR3 spells CASSLASGGRDNEQFF. The DNA for the CDR3 is TGTGCCAGCAGCTTAGCTTCGGGGGGGCGAGACAATGAGCAGTTCTTC.

This chain's CDR3 is CASSLAIYYEQYF. Here the CDR3 DNA reads TGTGCCAGTAGTTTAGCTATCTACTACGAGCAGTACTTC. The rearrangement uses TRBV19 and TRBJ2-7, with D uncertain. Germline values: CDR1 LNHDA, CDR2 SQIVND (reference sequence). The CDR3 has 13 amino acids. Trimming removed 5 bases at V and 3 bases at J, with 11 bases between.

This clone was observed a handful of times. The V gene is TRBV6-2 or TRBV6-3, the J gene TRBJ2-2; TRBD1 aligns across 7 bases. The CDR3 runs to 16 residues. J was trimmed by 6 bases and V by 5 bases; bases with no gene match: 12. Germline CDR1 and CDR2: MNHEY and SVGEGT. The CDR3 region has the DNA TGTGCCAGCAGTCCCCAAAGACAGGGACCCCCCGGGGAGCTGTTTTTT. This translates into CASSPQRQGPPGELFF.

The chain joins TRBV6-2 or TRBV6-3 to TRBJ2-5; D is possibly TRBD2 (6 bases). CDR1 and CDR2 (germline): MNHEY, SVGEGT. V was pared by 2 bases and J by 2 bases, with 12 bases between. The CDR3 totals 15 residues. The CDR3: CASSYGAGGQETQYF. Here the CDR3 DNA reads TGTGCCAGCAGTTACGGAGCGGGCGGTCAAGAGACCCAGTACTTC.

The chain couples TRBV6-5 to TRBJ1-3; D gene unclear. Trimming left V 10 bases short and J 1 base short, with 11 bases between. The germline gives CDR1 MNHEY, CDR2 SVGAGI. The CDR3 is made up of 13 amino acids. The CDR3 loop is CATEGESGNTIYF. CDR3 coding DNA: TGTGCCACCGAAGGAGAGTCTGGAAACACCATATATTTT.

V usage is TRBV21-1 and J usage is TRBJ2-7; TRBD1, the table's D call, was not compared with the DNA. TRBV21-1 is a listed pseudogene. The length of the CDR3 is 19 residues. The CDR3 nucleotides are TGTGCCAGCAGCAAAGGGCAGGGGGCTGGGGGTTACATCTCCTACGAGCAGTACTTC. The encoded protein is CASSKGQGAGGYISYEQYF.

The gene calls are TRBV5-1 and TRBJ2-1, with a tentative D call TRBD1 (5 bases). Looked up from germline, CDR1 is SGHRS and CDR2 is YFSETQ. The CDR3 runs 14 residues. The V gene lost 5 bases and the J gene lost 2 bases, with 11 bases spanning the gap. Here the CDR3 reads CASRPGMTYNEQFF. In nucleotides, the CDR3 is TGCGCCAGCAGACCAGGGATGACCTACAATGAGCAGTTCTTC.

This clone has just one count. The chain recombines TRBV9 with TRBJ1-2; 7 bases fit TRBD1. The ends lost 0 bases at V and 7 bases at J; junction bases unmatched: 12. Germline CDR1 is SGDLS and CDR2 is YYNGEE. The CDR3 consists of 16 residues. The CDR3 coding sequence is TGTGCCAGCAGCGTAGAGAACAGGGGAGGTGTCGGTGGCTACACCTTC. Protein product: CASSVENRGGVGGYTF.

This chain joins TRBV14 and TRBJ1-2; D is unclear. CDR3 length: 14 amino acids. Germline CDR1 reads SGHDN; CDR2 reads FVKESK. V was pared by 1 base and J by 4 bases, with 10 bases between. DNA of the CDR3: TGTGCCAGCAGCCAAGTCCTCGAGATCTATGGCTACACCTTC. Amino acid sequence: CASSQVLEIYGYTF.